The 30 T cell receptor beta chains below come from one sample, sequenced in a study of blood T cell repertoires in COVID-19. TCRdb's table, derived via immunoSEQ multiplex PCR, lists solely in-frame clones and lacks some. The table lists 120,000 or so clones, under 95% of them singletons. Sequencing input: peripheral blood. The source is a man aged 50-60 years with active COVID-19.

The chain couples TRBV7-2 to TRBJ2-5; D might be TRBD2 (6 bases). Trimming cost V 6 bases and J 1 base, with 12 bases left between them. Germline assignment: CDR1 SGHTA and CDR2 FQGNSA. The CDR3 spans 14 residues. In DNA, the CDR3 is TGTGCCAGCAGTAAGGGAGGCCCCCAAGAGACCCAGTACTTC. It specifies CASSKGGPQETQYF.

This chain connects TRBV5-5 to TRBJ1-1; D call uncertain. Per the germline V gene, CDR1 is SGHKS and CDR2 is YYEKEE (reference sequence). Trimming pared 0 bases from V and 4 bases from J, leaving 13 bases between. This CDR3 is built from 15 residues. CDR3 coding DNA: TGTGCCAGCAGCTTGGACCCAAAAGGCGGCACTGAAGCTTTCTTT. Its protein is CASSLDPKGGTEAFF.

This chain connects TRBV5-4 to TRBJ2-5; 11 nucleotides line up with TRBD2. V gave up 3 bases and J gave up 5 bases; unmatched junction bases: 6. Germline V gives CDR1 SGHNT, CDR2 YYREEE (reference sequence). CDR3 size: 15 residues. DNA for the CDR3: TGTGCCAGCAGCTCACTAGCGGGAGTCCGGGAGACCCAGTACTTC. This gives the protein CASSSLAGVRETQYF.

V usage is TRBV19 and J usage is TRBJ2-7, with TRBD2 matching over 10 bases. V trimming: 5 bases; J trimming: 0 bases; junction bases outside the gene matches: 4. The CDR3 consists of 15 residues. Germline V gene data show CDR1 as LNHDA and CDR2 as SQIVND (reference sequence). CDR3 bases: TGTGCCAGTAGTGCCCCTAGCGGGAGCTCCTACGAGCAGTACTTC. Its protein product is CASSAPSGSSYEQYF.

V is TRBV19 and J is TRBJ2-7; TRBD2 is a possible D gene (5 bases). The germline V and J ends were trimmed by 6 bases and 6 bases, with 18 bases remaining between them. From germline, CDR1 is LNHDA and CDR2 SQIVND (reference sequence). The CDR3 has 14 residues. The CDR3 DNA reads as TGTGCCAGTAGCGCTAGGCGAGGGCGGGTCGAGCAGTACTTC. The encoded protein is CASSARRGRVEQYF.

The chain joins TRBV7-9 to TRBJ1-1; possible D gene TRBD1, 5 bases. Per the germline V gene, CDR1 is SEHNR and CDR2 is FQNEAQ (reference sequence). The length of the CDR3 is 15 residues. V lost 1 base to trimming and J lost 9 bases, with 18 bases between them. The CDR3 loop reads CASSLGPQGGRQAFF. The CDR3 region has the DNA TGTGCCAGCAGCTTAGGACCCCAGGGTGGGAGGCAAGCTTTCTTT.

The rearrangement links TRBV6-2 or TRBV6-3 to TRBJ2-7; D gene uncertain. Germline CDR1 and CDR2: MNHEY and SVGEGT. V gave up 0 bases and J gave up 1 base, with 10 bases separating them. The CDR3 extends over 15 amino acids. Here the CDR3 DNA reads TGTGCCAGCAGTTACTCGACTTTATCTTCCTACGAGCAGTACGTC. Translated, it gives CASSYSTLSSYEQYV.

The chain uses TRBV4-1 and TRBJ2-1, with 9 bases identical to TRBD1. V lost 4 bases to trimming and J lost 4 bases; unmatched junction nucleotides: 5. Germline assignment: CDR1 MGHRA and CDR2 YSYEKL. The CDR3 contains 15 residues. CDR3 region: CASSPAGTGYNEQFF. The CDR3 coding sequence is TGCGCCAGCAGCCCAGCGGGGACAGGGTACAATGAGCAGTTCTTC.

This rearrangement joins TRBV25-1 to TRBJ2-2; D call uncertain. V lost 9 bases and J 5 bases, leaving 10 bases between the germline ends. This CDR3 is built from 12 residues. Germline V gene lookup returns CDR1 MGHDK and CDR2 SYGVNS. Here the CDR3 reads CASRRLTGELFF. CDR3 nucleotides: TGTGCCAGTAGAAGACTTACCGGGGAGCTGTTTTTT.

The genes are TRBV5-1 and TRBJ1-2; D is ambiguous. The CDR3 extends over 13 amino acids. Per the germline V gene, CDR1 is SGHRS and CDR2 is YFSETQ. Trimming left V 0 bases short and J 8 bases short, with 11 bases between. This CDR3 reads CASSLGVPRGYTF. In DNA form, the CDR3 reads TGCGCCAGCAGCTTGGGAGTCCCCCGGGGCTACACCTTC.

The genes are TRBV19 and TRBJ1-6; D remains ambiguous. Looked up from germline, CDR1 is LNHDA and CDR2 is SQIVND (reference sequence). With 5 bases removed from V and 6 bases from J, the gap between germline ends came to 17 bases. The length of the CDR3 is 16 residues. The chain's CDR3 is CASSQAGRGGNSPLHF. For the CDR3, the DNA is TGTGCCAGTAGTCAGGCAGGCCGTGGAGGTAATTCACCCCTCCACTTT.

The chain has TRBV2 and TRBJ1-1; a weak D match, TRBD1 (6 bases). Germline CDR1 SNHLY, CDR2 FYNNEI. This CDR3 is built from 14 residues. The V end was cut by 6 bases, the J end by 2 bases, with 13 bases between. CDR3 amino acids: CASSRGGRNTEAFF. In DNA form, the CDR3 reads TGTGCCAGCAGCCGCGGGGGGCGAAACACTGAAGCTTTCTTT.

The rearrangement joins TRBV11-2 to TRBJ1-2; tentative D call: TRBD1 (5 bases). V lost 5 bases and J 6 bases, leaving 19 bases between the germline ends. Germline V gene sequence: CDR1 SGHAT, CDR2 FQNNGV. The CDR3 has 15 residues. CDR3 residues: CASSPNGVGGHGYTF. CDR3 sequence (DNA): TGTGCCAGCAGCCCAAACGGGGTCGGGGGTCATGGCTACACCTTC.

The chain joins TRBV4-1 to TRBJ1-5; 8 bases agree with TRBD1. This CDR3 contains 14 residues. V trimming: 1 base; J trimming: 7 bases; junction bases outside the gene matches: 3. Germline V lookup: CDR1 MGHRA, CDR2 YSYEKL. CDR3 coding DNA: TGCGCCAGCAGCCAAGGGACAGGGCCCCAGCCCCAGCATTTT. Residues: CASSQGTGPQPQHF.

This chain connects TRBV9 to TRBJ2-1, with TRBD2 identical over 8 bases. From germline, CDR1 is SGDLS and CDR2 YYNGEE. V was pared by 4 bases and J by 4 bases, with 7 bases of the junction left unmatched. The CDR3 runs 15 residues. CDR3: CASSPRGAVYNEQFF. The CDR3 DNA reads TGTGCCAGCAGCCCGCGGGGGGCCGTGTACAATGAGCAGTTCTTC.

This chain connects TRBV27 to TRBJ1-2, with a tentative D call TRBD1 (6 bases). The germline V gene encodes CDR1 MNHEY and CDR2 SMNVEV (reference sequence). The V end lost 5 bases, the J end lost 5 bases, and 15 bases lay between the germline ends. The CDR3 runs 14 residues. The CDR3 nucleotides are TGTGCCAGCAGTACGGACAGCCTGCGGTATGGCTACACCTTC. It is translated as CASSTDSLRYGYTF.

This clone was seen only once. V usage is TRBV19 and J usage is TRBJ2-2; no firm D call. This CDR3 region has 15 residues. The V and J ends lost 7 bases and 6 bases respectively, with 18 bases between them. Germline V gene data show CDR1 as LNHDA and CDR2 as SQIVND (reference sequence). In DNA form, the CDR3 reads TGTGCCAGTAATCCGCAGGCCTCCGTCTCCGGGGAGCTGTTTTTT. Translating gives CASNPQASVSGELFF.

This clone has more than one count but fewer than ten. The chain links TRBV6-5 to TRBJ2-7, with D tentatively TRBD2 (7 bases). CDR3 length: 13 residues. V lost 9 bases to trimming and J lost 7 bases, with 19 bases between them. CDR1 is MNHEY, CDR2 SVGAGI, per germline. The CDR3 sequence is CASRPRGAREQYF. The CDR3 DNA reads TGTGCCAGTCGCCCCCGGGGGGCGAGAGAGCAGTACTTC.

This chain uses TRBV6-5 with TRBJ2-3; 7 nucleotides match TRBD2. CDR1 and CDR2 (germline): MNHEY, SVGAGI. The CDR3 runs 12 residues. The ends lost 7 bases at V and 13 bases at J; junction bases unmatched: 11. This CDR3 reads CASILLSGREYF. The CDR3 nucleotides read TGTGCCAGCATCCTCCTCTCAGGGAGGGAGTATTTT.

This chain links TRBV19 with TRBJ1-1, with TRBD1 as a possible D gene (6 bases). The CDR3 covers 13 residues. Germline CDR1 is LNHDA and CDR2 is SQIVND (reference sequence). V gave up 5 bases and J gave up 1 base, with 8 bases separating them. CDR3 nucleotide sequence: TGTGCCAGTAGTCAGACAGGGAACACTGAAGCTTTCTTT. Translation gives CASSQTGNTEAFF.

The V and J genes are TRBV6-5 and TRBJ2-3, with 9 bases identical to TRBD1. This CDR3 has 15 amino acids. With V trimmed by 2 bases and J by 3 bases, 3 bases remained unmatched. Germline V gene sequence: CDR1 MNHEY, CDR2 SVGAGI. In nucleotides, the CDR3 is TGTGCCAGCAGTTACGGGGGGACAGGGACAGATACGCAGTATTTT. Translated, it gives CASSYGGTGTDTQYF.

The chain combines TRBV21-1 with TRBJ2-7; TRBD2 reflects the table's D call only, with no check against the DNA. TRBV21-1 is classified as a pseudogene. The length of the CDR3 is 15 residues. CDR3 bases: TGTGCCAGCGCCCTTGCACTAGCGGGAGGCTACGAGCAGTACGTC. It is translated as CASALALAGGYEQYV.

V usage is TRBV6-4 and J usage is TRBJ2-2, with TRBD1 matching over 8 bases. Germline-derived CDR1 and CDR2 are MRHNA and SNTAGT. Unmatched junction bases numbered 6, after V lost 6 bases and J lost 6 bases. The length of the CDR3 is 14 residues. CDR3 coding DNA: TGTGCCAGCAGCCAGGACAGGGTAGCCGGGGAGCTGTTTTTT. The encoded protein is CASSQDRVAGELFF.

The rearrangement links TRBV11-3 to TRBJ2-7; possible D gene TRBD1, 5 bases. This CDR3 is built from 14 residues. Trimming removed 0 bases from V and 2 bases from J, with 8 bases in between. From germline, CDR1 is SGHNT and CDR2 YENEEA. The CDR3 spells CASSLDQGPYEQYV. The CDR3 DNA reads TGTGCCAGCAGCTTAGATCAGGGTCCCTACGAGCAGTACGTC.

The chain links TRBV11-2 to TRBJ2-3; TRBD2 matches at 12 bases. In germline, CDR1 is SGHAT, CDR2 FQNNGV. V was pared by 2 bases and J by 5 bases, with 8 bases of the junction left unmatched. CDR3 length: 17 amino acids. The chain's CDR3 is CASSLRTSGKIRDTQYF. In nucleotides, the CDR3 is TGTGCCAGCAGCTTAAGGACTAGCGGGAAGATCCGAGATACGCAGTATTTT.

The V gene is TRBV6-5, the J gene TRBJ1-6; D is unclear. Germline V gives CDR1 MNHEY, CDR2 SVGAGI. This CDR3 region has 12 residues. V was cut by 6 bases and J by 9 bases, with 9 bases left in between. CDR3 DNA: TGTGCCAGCAGCGGGGTCGGTTCACCCCTCCACTTT. It specifies CASSGVGSPLHF.

The gene calls are TRBV18 and TRBJ1-2, with a tentative D call TRBD1 (5 bases). Germline V CDR1 and CDR2: KGHSH, LQKENI. This CDR3 is built from 14 residues. Trimming pared 2 bases from V and 4 bases from J, leaving 11 bases between. CDR3 sequence (DNA): TGTGCCAGCTCACCAAGTGGGGCAGGCTATGGCTACACCTTC. Translation gives CASSPSGAGYGYTF.

The V call is TRBV6-6, the J call TRBJ1-5, with a possible D match to TRBD1 (5 bases). The CDR3 consists of 16 residues. Germline V gene sequence: CDR1 MNHNY, CDR2 SVGAGI (reference sequence). Trimming shortened V by 0 bases and J by 3 bases, and 12 bases separated the two germline ends. The CDR3 spells CASSYSTAGINQPQHF. The CDR3 DNA reads as TGTGCCAGCAGTTACTCGACGGCAGGGATCAATCAGCCCCAGCATTTT.

The rearrangement uses TRBV7-2 and TRBJ1-4; TRBD1 matches 8 bases. Germline-derived CDR1 and CDR2 are SGHTA and FQGNSA. The CDR3 contains 15 residues. Trimming removed 5 bases from V and 13 bases from J; junction bases left unmatched: 15. CDR3 sequence reads: CASSTRTGRNGGLFF. CDR3 DNA: TGTGCCAGCAGCACACGGACAGGGCGGAATGGCGGACTGTTTTTT.

V and J are TRBV27 and TRBJ1-2; no clear D gene. Between the trimmed V and J ends, which lost 1 base and 2 bases, there was a span of 5 bases. Germline V gives CDR1 MNHEY, CDR2 SMNVEV (reference sequence). The CDR3 has 13 residues. The CDR3 spells CASSLYLNYGYTF. CDR3 nucleotides: TGTGCCAGCAGTTTATACCTAAACTATGGCTACACCTTC.